The sequence of this T cell receptor (beta chain) was determined in a study of cytomegalovirus exposure and HLA in healthy donors. Trimming pared 3 bases from V and 3 bases from J, leaving 12 bases between. There are 15 residues in the CDR3. Germline CDR1 SNHLY, CDR2 FYNNEI. Use of 60 Vbeta and 13 Jbeta primers characterized the PCR. The assay was immunoSEQ multiplex PCR, and TCRdb's table has in-frame clones only and misses some. Among approximately 180,000 clones listed, 65% to 80% were seen once. V is TRBV2 and J is TRBJ1-5; D is unresolved. This receptor was taken from a woman between 40 and 50 years old in good health and CMV-seronegative. The sequenced material came from PBMCs. CDR3: CASSENRRDNQPQHF. In DNA form, the CDR3 reads TGTGCCAGCAGTGAGAACAGAAGAGACAATCAGCCCCAGCATTTT.